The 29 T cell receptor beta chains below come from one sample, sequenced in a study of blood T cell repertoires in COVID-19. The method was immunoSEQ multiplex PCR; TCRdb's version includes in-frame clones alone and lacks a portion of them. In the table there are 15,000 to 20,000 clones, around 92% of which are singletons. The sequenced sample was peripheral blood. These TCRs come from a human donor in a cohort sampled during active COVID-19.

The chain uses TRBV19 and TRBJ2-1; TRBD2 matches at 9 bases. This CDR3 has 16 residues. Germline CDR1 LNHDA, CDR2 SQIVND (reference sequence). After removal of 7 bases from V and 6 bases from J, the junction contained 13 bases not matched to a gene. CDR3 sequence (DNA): TGTGCCAGTATTAGCAGCGGGAGGTCTTTCGTCAATGAGCAGTTCTTC. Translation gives CASISSGRSFVNEQFF.

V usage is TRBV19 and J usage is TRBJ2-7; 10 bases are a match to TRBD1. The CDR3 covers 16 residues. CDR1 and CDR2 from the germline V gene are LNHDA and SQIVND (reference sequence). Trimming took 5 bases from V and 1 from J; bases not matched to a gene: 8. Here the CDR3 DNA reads TGTGCCAGTAGTCCAAGGGGGACAGGGGAGTCCTACGAGCAGTACTTC. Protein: CASSPRGTGESYEQYF.

Written as DNA, the CDR3 is TGTGCCAGCAGCTTACAGGGAACCCCTGGGGCCAACGTCCTGACTTTC. It specifies CASSLQGTPGANVLTF. V usage is TRBV7-3 and J usage is TRBJ2-6; tentative D call: TRBD1 (5 bases). V shed 2 bases and J shed 2 bases, with 10 bases lying between them. There are 16 residues in the CDR3. Germline V gene data show CDR1 as SGHTA and CDR2 as FQGTGA.

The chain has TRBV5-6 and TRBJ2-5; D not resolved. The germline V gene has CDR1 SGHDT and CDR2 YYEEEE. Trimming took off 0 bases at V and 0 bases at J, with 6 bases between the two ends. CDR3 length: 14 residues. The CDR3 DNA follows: TGTGCCAGCAGCTTGGGACTCTACCAAGAGACCCAGTACTTC. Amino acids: CASSLGLYQETQYF.

The CDR3 region is CASSMTGADEQYF. The CDR3 bases are TGTGCCAGCTCAATGACAGGGGCTGACGAGCAGTACTTC. The chain is built from TRBV27 and TRBJ2-7; 8 bases align to TRBD1. Germline V gene data show CDR1 as MNHEY and CDR2 as SMNVEV (reference sequence). The CDR3 runs 13 residues. After removal of 8 bases from V and 5 bases from J, the junction contained 8 bases not matched to a gene.

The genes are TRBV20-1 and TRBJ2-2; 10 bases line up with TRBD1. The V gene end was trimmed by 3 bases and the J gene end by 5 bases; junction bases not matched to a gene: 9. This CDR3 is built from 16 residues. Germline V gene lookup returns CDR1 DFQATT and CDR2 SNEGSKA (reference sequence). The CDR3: CSASRRQGARTGELFF. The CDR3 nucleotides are TGCAGTGCTAGTAGACGACAGGGGGCGAGAACCGGGGAGCTGTTTTTT.

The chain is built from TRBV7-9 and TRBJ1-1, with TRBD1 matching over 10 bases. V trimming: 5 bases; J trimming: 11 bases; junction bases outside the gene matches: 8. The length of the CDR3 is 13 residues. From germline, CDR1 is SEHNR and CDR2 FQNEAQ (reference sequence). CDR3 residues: CASSRTTGGSAFF. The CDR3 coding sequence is TGTGCCAGCAGCCGTACGACAGGGGGCTCGGCTTTCTTT.

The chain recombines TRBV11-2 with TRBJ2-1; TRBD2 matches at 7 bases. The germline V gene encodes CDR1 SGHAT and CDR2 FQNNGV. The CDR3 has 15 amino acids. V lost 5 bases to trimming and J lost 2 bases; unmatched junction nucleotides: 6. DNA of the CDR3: TGTGCCAGCAGCCGTAGCGGGTCTGCCTACAATGAGCAGTTCTTC. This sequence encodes CASSRSGSAYNEQFF.

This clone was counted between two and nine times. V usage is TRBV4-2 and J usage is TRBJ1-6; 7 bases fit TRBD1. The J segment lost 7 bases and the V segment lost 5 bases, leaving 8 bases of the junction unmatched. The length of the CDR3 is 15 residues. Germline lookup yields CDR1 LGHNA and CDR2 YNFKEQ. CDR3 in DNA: TGTGCCAGCAGCTTCCCCGGGACAGAAAATTCACCCCTCCACTTT. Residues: CASSFPGTENSPLHF.

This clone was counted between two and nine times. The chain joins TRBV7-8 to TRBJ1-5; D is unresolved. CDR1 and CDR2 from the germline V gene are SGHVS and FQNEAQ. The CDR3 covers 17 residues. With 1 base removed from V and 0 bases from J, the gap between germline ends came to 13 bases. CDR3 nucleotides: TGTGCCAGCAGCTTAGGGCAGCGGCCATTTAGCAATCAGCCCCAGCATTTT. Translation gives CASSLGQRPFSNQPQHF. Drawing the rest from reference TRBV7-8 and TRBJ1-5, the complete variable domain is GAGVSQSPRYKVAKRGQDVALRCDPISGHVSLFWYQQALGQGPEFLTYFQNEAQLDKSGLPSDRFFAERPEGSVSTLKIQRTQQEDSAVYLCASSLGQRPFSNQPQHFGDGTRLSIL.

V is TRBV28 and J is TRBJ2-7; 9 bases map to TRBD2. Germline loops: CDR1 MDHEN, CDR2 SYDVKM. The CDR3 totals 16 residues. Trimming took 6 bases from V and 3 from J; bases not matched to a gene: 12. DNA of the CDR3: TGTGCCAGCAGGCCCGTTAGCGGGAGAACCATCTACGAGCAGTACTTC. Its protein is CASRPVSGRTIYEQYF.

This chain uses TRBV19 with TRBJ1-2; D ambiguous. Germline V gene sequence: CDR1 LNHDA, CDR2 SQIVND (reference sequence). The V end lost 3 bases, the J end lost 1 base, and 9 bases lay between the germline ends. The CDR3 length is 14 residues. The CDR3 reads CASSIRSFNYGYTF. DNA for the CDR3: TGTGCCAGTAGTATTAGGAGTTTTAACTATGGCTACACCTTC.

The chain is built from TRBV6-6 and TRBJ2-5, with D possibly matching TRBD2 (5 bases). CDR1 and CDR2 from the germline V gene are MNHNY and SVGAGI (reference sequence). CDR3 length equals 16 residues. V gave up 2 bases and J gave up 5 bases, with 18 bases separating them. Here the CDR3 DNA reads TGTGCCAGCAGTTACCGGGTCGTAGAGGGTATGGAGACCCAGTACTTC. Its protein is CASSYRVVEGMETQYF.

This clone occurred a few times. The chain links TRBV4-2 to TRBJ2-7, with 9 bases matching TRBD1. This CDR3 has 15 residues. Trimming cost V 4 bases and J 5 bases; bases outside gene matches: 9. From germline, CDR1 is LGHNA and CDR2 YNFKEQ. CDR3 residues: CASSPPGQGVHEQYF. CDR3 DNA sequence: TGTGCCAGCAGCCCGCCGGGACAGGGTGTACACGAGCAGTACTTC.

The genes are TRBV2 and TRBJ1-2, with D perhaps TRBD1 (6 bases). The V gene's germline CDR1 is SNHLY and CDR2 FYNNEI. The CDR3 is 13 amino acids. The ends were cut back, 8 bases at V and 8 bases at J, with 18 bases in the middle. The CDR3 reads CASPQQGWRGYTF. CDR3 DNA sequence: TGTGCCAGCCCGCAACAGGGTTGGCGAGGCTACACCTTC.

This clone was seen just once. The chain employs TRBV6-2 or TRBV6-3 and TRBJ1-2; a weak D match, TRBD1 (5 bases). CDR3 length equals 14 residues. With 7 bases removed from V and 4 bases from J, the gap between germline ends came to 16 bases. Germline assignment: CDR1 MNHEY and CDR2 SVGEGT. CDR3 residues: CASTPAGGIYGYTF. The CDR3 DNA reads TGTGCCAGCACCCCGGCGGGGGGGATCTATGGCTACACCTTC.

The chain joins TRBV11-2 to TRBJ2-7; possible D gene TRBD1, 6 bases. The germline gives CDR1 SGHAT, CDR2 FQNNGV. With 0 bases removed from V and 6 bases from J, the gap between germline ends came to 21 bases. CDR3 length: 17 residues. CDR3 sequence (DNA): TGTGCCAGCAGCTTAGATCTTTTTTTACAGGGTAACCGCGAGCAGTACTTC. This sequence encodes CASSLDLFLQGNREQYF.

The CDR3 DNA reads TGTGCCAGCAGTCCCCTTTGGCAGGGCGTCTACAATGAGCAGTTCTTC. It yields the protein CASSPLWQGVYNEQFF. The chain uses TRBV27 and TRBJ2-1, with D perhaps TRBD1 (5 bases). CDR3 size: 16 residues. Germline V gene sequence: CDR1 MNHEY, CDR2 SMNVEV (reference sequence). Trimming left V 5 bases short and J 3 bases short, with 17 bases between.

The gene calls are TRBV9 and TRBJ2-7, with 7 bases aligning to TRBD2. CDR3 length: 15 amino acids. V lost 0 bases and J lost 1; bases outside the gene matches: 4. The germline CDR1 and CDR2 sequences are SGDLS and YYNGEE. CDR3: CASSVGWGGSYEQYF. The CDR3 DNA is TGTGCCAGCAGCGTAGGGTGGGGGGGATCCTACGAGCAGTACTTC.

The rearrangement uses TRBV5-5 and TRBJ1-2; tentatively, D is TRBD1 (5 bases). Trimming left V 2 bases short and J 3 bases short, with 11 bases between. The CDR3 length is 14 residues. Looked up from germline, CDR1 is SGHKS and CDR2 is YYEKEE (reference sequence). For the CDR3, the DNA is TGTGCCAGCAGCTTAACAGCGGGGCACTATGGCTACACCTTC. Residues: CASSLTAGHYGYTF.

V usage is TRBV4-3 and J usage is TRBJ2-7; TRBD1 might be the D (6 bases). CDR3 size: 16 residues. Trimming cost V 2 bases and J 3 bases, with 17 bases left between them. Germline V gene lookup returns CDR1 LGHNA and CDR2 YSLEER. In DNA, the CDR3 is TGCGCCAGCAGCCAATTACCGGGACACGAGGACTACGAGCAGTACTTC. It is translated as CASSQLPGHEDYEQYF.

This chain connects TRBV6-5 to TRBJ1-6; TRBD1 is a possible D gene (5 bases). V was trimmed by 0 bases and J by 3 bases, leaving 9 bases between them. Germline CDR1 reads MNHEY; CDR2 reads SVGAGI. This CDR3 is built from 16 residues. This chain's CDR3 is CASSYSLGDYNSPLHF. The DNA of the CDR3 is TGTGCCAGCAGTTACTCGTTAGGGGACTATAATTCACCCCTCCACTTT.

Here the CDR3 reads CASSFTRGGVLDEQFF. As DNA, the CDR3 is TGTGCCAGCAGCTTCACCCGGGGGGGCGTTCTGGATGAGCAGTTCTTC. The rearrangement links TRBV11-2 to TRBJ2-1; 8 nucleotides align to TRBD2. V lost 3 bases, J lost 8 bases, and 12 bases stayed unmatched. CDR1 is SGHAT and CDR2 is FQNNGV in the germline V gene. CDR3 length equals 16 residues. Based on the CDR3 plus reference TRBV11-2 and TRBJ2-1, the full variable domain is EAGVAQSPRYKIIEKRQSVAFWCNPISGHATLYWYQQILGQGPKLLIQFQNNGVVDDSQLPKDRFSAERLKGVDSTLKIQPAKLEDSAVYLCASSFTRGGVLDEQFFGPGTRLTVL.

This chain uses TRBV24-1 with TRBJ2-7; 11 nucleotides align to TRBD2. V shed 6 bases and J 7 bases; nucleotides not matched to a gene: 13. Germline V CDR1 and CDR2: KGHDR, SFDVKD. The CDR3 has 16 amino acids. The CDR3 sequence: CATSQGGTSGIREQYF. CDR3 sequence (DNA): TGTGCCACCAGTCAAGGAGGGACTAGCGGAATAAGGGAGCAGTACTTC.

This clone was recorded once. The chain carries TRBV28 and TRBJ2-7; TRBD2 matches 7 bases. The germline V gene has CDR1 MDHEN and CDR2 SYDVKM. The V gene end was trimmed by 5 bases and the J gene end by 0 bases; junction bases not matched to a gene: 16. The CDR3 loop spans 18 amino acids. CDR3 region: CASSPPGGGYGSSYEQYF. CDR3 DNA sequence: TGTGCCAGCAGTCCCCCCGGGGGAGGGTACGGGAGCTCCTACGAGCAGTACTTC.

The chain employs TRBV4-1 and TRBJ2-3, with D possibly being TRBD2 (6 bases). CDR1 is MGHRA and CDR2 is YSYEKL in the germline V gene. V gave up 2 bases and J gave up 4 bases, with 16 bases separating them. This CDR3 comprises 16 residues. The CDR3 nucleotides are TGCGCCAGCAGCCAAAACCAGGGACTGCACCCAGATACGCAGTATTTT. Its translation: CASSQNQGLHPDTQYF.

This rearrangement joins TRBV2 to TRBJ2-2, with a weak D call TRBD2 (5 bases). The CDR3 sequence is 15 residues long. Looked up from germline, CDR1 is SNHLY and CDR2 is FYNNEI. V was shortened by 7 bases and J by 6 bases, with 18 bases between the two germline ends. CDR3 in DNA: TGTGCCAGCAACGAGGGTCAGGTATTACCCGGGGAGCTGTTTTTT. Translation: CASNEGQVLPGELFF.

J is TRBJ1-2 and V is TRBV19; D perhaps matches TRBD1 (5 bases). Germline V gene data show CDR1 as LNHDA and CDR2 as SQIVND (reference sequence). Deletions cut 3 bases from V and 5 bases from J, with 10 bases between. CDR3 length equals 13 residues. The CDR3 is CASSIAGQYGYTF. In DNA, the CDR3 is TGTGCCAGTAGTATCGCAGGGCAGTATGGCTACACCTTC.

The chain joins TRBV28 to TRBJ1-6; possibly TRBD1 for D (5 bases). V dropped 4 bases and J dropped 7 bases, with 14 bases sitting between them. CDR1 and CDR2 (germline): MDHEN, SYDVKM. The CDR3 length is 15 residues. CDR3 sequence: CASSSAAGTNSPLHF. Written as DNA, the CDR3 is TGTGCCAGCAGTTCCGCCGCGGGGACCAATTCACCCCTCCACTTT.